Listed below are T cell receptor beta chains from one sample, sequenced in a study of T cell clonotyping in hematopoietic cell transplantation. Profiled with immunoSEQ multiplex PCR; TCRdb holds only in-frame clones, not every one. The sample has nearly 9,500 clones; approximately 97% are singletons. Sequenced material: peripheral blood mononuclear cells, taken 100 days after allogeneic stem cell transplant. These receptors came from a male patient aged 55-69 years who had an allogeneic stem cell transplant from a related donor, so the T cells may come from the graft donor. Some clones in this sample may be carry-over from other donors' samples. Both conserved end residues are trimmed from each CDR3. The order of the fields is CDR3 protein, D gene, V gene, clone size. D genes are given only for firm matches. Size tells how often a clone was seen (once, few, many) or the class of an expanded clone, and some rows leave it out.

CDR3aa: ASSSSSVNEKLF
d_gene: .
v_gene: TRBV5-6
abundance: .

CDR3aa: AWYRTSGADTQY
d_gene: TRBD2
v_gene: TRBV30
abundance: .

CDR3aa: ASSPPGGKNIQY
d_gene: TRBD2
v_gene: TRBV28
abundance: once

CDR3aa: ASSDMTGGNSPLH
d_gene: .
v_gene: TRBV25-1
abundance: .

CDR3aa: ASSFSHVASNEQF
d_gene: .
v_gene: TRBV7-3
abundance: once

CDR3aa: ASRSVTGSYYNEQF
d_gene: TRBD1
v_gene: TRBV2
abundance: few

CDR3aa: ASSIERSSYEQY
d_gene: .
v_gene: TRBV19
abundance: .

CDR3aa: ASSPQASRTSTDTQY
d_gene: .
v_gene: TRBV7-3
abundance: .

CDR3aa: ASSSDRGRVSEAF
d_gene: TRBD1
v_gene: TRBV7-2
abundance: .

CDR3aa: ASRNSPLH
d_gene: .
v_gene: TRBV7-2
abundance: .

CDR3aa: ASSRGGSNQPQH
d_gene: .
v_gene: TRBV14
abundance: .

CDR3aa: ASSSPGRGGTDTQY
d_gene: TRBD2
v_gene: TRBV28
abundance: .

CDR3aa: ASSLAAGAGANTGELF
d_gene: .
v_gene: TRBV7-2
abundance: .

CDR3aa: ASSRQAGYTGELF
d_gene: .
v_gene: TRBV7-9
abundance: once

CDR3aa: ASSREGNTEAF
d_gene: .
v_gene: TRBV6-6
abundance: .

CDR3aa: ASSLAPRGGTEAF
d_gene: .
v_gene: TRBV11-2
abundance: .